The 17 T cell receptor beta chains below were found in one sample sequenced in a study of immune cell composition in non-small cell lung cancer. Data came from immunoSEQ multiplex PCR; TCRdb stores just in-frame clones and leaves some out. The sample lists roughly 8,300 clones; around four fifths were seen once. The sample was lung tumor tissue. These receptors were taken from a human donor with non-small cell lung cancer.

This clone was counted a single time. This chain connects TRBV19 to TRBJ2-7; D possibly corresponds to TRBD2 (5 bases). Per the germline V gene, CDR1 is LNHDA and CDR2 is SQIVND (reference sequence). The CDR3 is 14 amino acids. V was shortened by 0 bases and J by 2 bases, with 8 bases between the two germline ends. CDR3 protein: CASSIDRGPYEQYF. CDR3 sequence (DNA): TGTGCCAGTAGTATAGATCGGGGTCCCTACGAGCAGTACTTC.

V and J are TRBV7-2 and TRBJ1-1; D not resolved. The CDR3 consists of 14 residues. V lost 7 bases, J lost 4 bases, and 16 bases lay in between. Germline CDR1 and CDR2: SGHTA and FQGNSA. CDR3 amino acids: CASTPSRGSTEAFF. As DNA, the CDR3 is TGTGCCAGCACCCCGAGTCGGGGTTCCACTGAAGCTTTCTTT.

The chain recombines TRBV5-1 with TRBJ1-1; D call uncertain. The V gene's germline CDR1 is SGHRS and CDR2 YFSETQ. The CDR3 runs to 15 residues. Trimming cost V 4 bases and J 0 bases, with 13 bases left between them. CDR3 nucleotides: TGCGCCAGCAGCCTGGACTCCGCCATGAACACTGAAGCTTTCTTT. It translates to CASSLDSAMNTEAFF. The entire variable domain, with the rest obtained from reference TRBV5-1 and TRBJ1-1, is as follows: KAGVTQTPRYLIKTRGQQVTLSCSPISGHRSVSWYQQTPGQGLQFLFEYFSETQRNKGNFPGRFSGRQFSNSRSEMNVSTLELGDSALYLCASSLDSAMNTEAFFGQGTRLTVV.

The chain is built from TRBV10-3 and TRBJ1-1; no definite D call. The CDR3 is 14 residues long. V lost 3 bases to trimming and J lost 5 bases, with 13 bases between them. The germline V gene encodes CDR1 ENHRY and CDR2 SYGVKD. Here the CDR3 DNA reads TGTGCCATCAGTGACCCCAACTTGCGGACTGAAGCTTTCTTT. Protein: CAISDPNLRTEAFF.

This clone has a handful of counts. This rearrangement joins TRBV5-8 to TRBJ2-7; 12 bases are shared with TRBD1. The CDR3 totals 15 residues. CDR1 is SGHTS and CDR2 is YDEGEE in the germline V gene. Trimming took 0 bases from V and 6 from J; bases not matched to a gene: 4. CDR3 in DNA: TGTGCCAGCAGCTTGGGGGGACAGGGGGCCGGCGAGCAGTACTTC. It codes for CASSLGGQGAGEQYF.

This clone was observed a few times. The chain links TRBV19 to TRBJ1-1; no definite D call. This CDR3 has 14 amino acids. Per germline, CDR1 LNHDA and CDR2 SQIVND (reference sequence). V was cut by 3 bases and J by 6 bases, with 14 bases left in between. The CDR3 DNA reads as TGTGCCAGTAGTATTCCTCGGAGGGCGTCTGAAGCTTTCTTT. As protein: CASSIPRRASEAFF.

V usage is TRBV28 and J usage is TRBJ2-3, with 10 bases aligning to TRBD1. Germline CDR1 reads MDHEN; CDR2 reads SYDVKM. The CDR3 is 17 amino acids. V lost 6 bases, J lost 1 base, and 10 bases stayed unmatched. CDR3 protein: CASSLISGTGGTDTQYF. In nucleotides, the CDR3 is TGTGCCAGCAGCCTTATATCCGGGACAGGGGGCACAGATACGCAGTATTTT.

The count of this clone is one. At one boundary the junction diverges from the germline segment, which might be a read error. This rearrangement joins TRBV7-7 to TRBJ1-3, with unresolved D. Germline V gene lookup returns CDR1 SSHAT and CDR2 FNYEAQ (reference sequence). This CDR3 is 13 amino acids long. Here the CDR3 reads CASSRKPGYTIYF. The CDR3 nucleotides are TGTGCTAGCAGCAGAAAGCCAGGTTACACCATATATTTT. The full variable domain, in which reference TRBV7-7 and TRBJ1-3 provide the parts outside the CDR3, is GAGVSQSPRYKVTKRGQDVTLRCDPISSHATLYWYQQALGQGPEFLTYFNYEAQPDKSGLPSDRFSAERPEGSISTLTIQRTEQRDSAMYRCASSRKPGYTIYFGEGSWLTVV.

This sequence joins TRBV7-8 and TRBJ1-5; the match to TRBD1 covers 8 bases. Germline loops: CDR1 SGHVS, CDR2 FQNEAQ. This CDR3 comprises 14 residues. After removal of 5 bases from V and 7 bases from J, the junction contained 7 bases not matched to a gene. CDR3 region: CASSLRQGNQPQHF. For the CDR3, the DNA is TGTGCCAGCAGCCTACGACAGGGGAACCAGCCCCAGCATTTT.

J is TRBJ2-1 and V is TRBV7-3; 9 bases align to TRBD2. This CDR3 contains 16 residues. V lost 5 bases to trimming and J lost 10 bases; unmatched junction nucleotides: 15. Per germline, CDR1 SGHTA and CDR2 FQGTGA. The CDR3 DNA reads as TGTGCCAGCAGCCCGTTGGGGCTAGCGGGGCTCGGGGAGCAGTTCTTC. Protein product: CASSPLGLAGLGEQFF.

This chain uses TRBV29-1 with TRBJ2-3, with 9 bases that match TRBD1. Germline V gene sequence: CDR1 SQVTM, CDR2 ANQGSEA. The trim removed 5 bases at V and 0 bases at J, leaving 6 bases unmatched. The CDR3 runs 15 residues. The CDR3 coding sequence is TGCAGCGTTACCATCGGGACAGGGAGCACAGATACGCAGTATTTT. It is translated as CSVTIGTGSTDTQYF.

The V call is TRBV7-9, the J call TRBJ2-3; 8 bases are shared with TRBD2. The ends lost 6 bases at V and 3 bases at J; junction bases unmatched: 8. The CDR3 is 15 residues long. Germline values: CDR1 SEHNR, CDR2 FQNEAQ (reference sequence). The CDR3 region has the DNA TGTGCCAGCAGAGATGGGACTAGGGGTACAGATACGCAGTATTTT. Encoded protein: CASRDGTRGTDTQYF.

The chain links TRBV19 to TRBJ2-4; 8 bases fit TRBD1. V lost 8 bases and J lost 3; bases outside the gene matches: 9. Looked up from germline, CDR1 is LNHDA and CDR2 is SQIVND (reference sequence). The CDR3 covers 15 residues. In DNA form, the CDR3 reads TGTGCCAGTCGTCCGACCGGGACAGGCAAAAACATTCAGTACTTC. This encodes CASRPTGTGKNIQYF.

The V gene is TRBV18, the J gene TRBJ2-3, with D unresolved. Germline V gene lookup returns CDR1 KGHSH and CDR2 LQKENI. This CDR3 region has 14 residues. The V and J ends lost 3 bases and 4 bases respectively, with 11 bases between them. The CDR3 spells CASSPLGQADTQYF. CDR3 coding DNA: TGTGCCAGCTCACCGCTAGGGCAGGCAGATACGCAGTATTTT.

V and J are TRBV5-4 and TRBJ2-5, with D tentatively TRBD1 (5 bases). CDR1 and CDR2 (germline): SGHNT, YYREEE (reference sequence). V was trimmed by 6 bases and J by 3 bases, leaving 12 bases between them. The CDR3 runs to 13 residues. The CDR3 region has the DNA TGTGCCAGCACTAGGCAGGGCGAAGAGACCCAGTACTTC. Translation gives CASTRQGEETQYF. Full variable domain (rest looked up from reference TRBV5-4 and TRBJ2-5): ETGVTQSPTHLIKTRGQQVTLRCSSQSGHNTVSWYQQALGQGPQFIFQYYREEENGRGNFPPRFSGLQFPNYSSELNVNALELDDSALYLCASTRQGEETQYFGPGTRLLVL.

This clone was observed a handful of times. The J gene is TRBJ1-5, the V gene TRBV4-2; 7 positions match TRBD1. CDR3 length: 15 residues. V gave up 10 bases and J gave up 7 bases; unmatched junction bases: 16. Germline V lookup: CDR1 LGHNA, CDR2 YNFKEQ. CDR3 coding DNA: TGTGCCACTTCTCCCACCCACAGGGGCTCACAGCCCCAGCATTTT. It yields the protein CATSPTHRGSQPQHF.

The chain is built from TRBV5-5 and TRBJ1-6; D not resolved. Per germline, CDR1 SGHKS and CDR2 YYEKEE (reference sequence). Trimming shortened V by 3 bases and J by 6 bases, and 7 bases separated the two germline ends. This CDR3 region has 13 residues. As DNA, the CDR3 is TGTGCCAGCAGCTGGGGTGCTAATTCACCCCTCCACTTT. This translates into CASSWGANSPLHF. The full variable domain, its missing parts supplied by reference TRBV5-5 and TRBJ1-6, is DAGVTQSPTHLIKTRGQQVTLRCSPISGHKSVSWYQQVLGQGPQFIFQYYEKEERGRGNFPDRFSARQFPNYSSELNVNALLLGDSALYLCASSWGANSPLHFGNGTRLTVT.